This T cell receptor beta chain was recovered during a study of T cell repertoires in cytomegalovirus infection (dated 2019 in TCRdb). Broadly, across the study: The HLA type of each donor mattered for the analysis, because public TCR beta signatures pointed to carriage of CMV infection along with the matching HLA type.

The sequencing machine was an Illumina HiSeq 1500. TCRdb reworked the public reads: Q25 trimming with fastp, MiXCR clone assembly, productive beta chains retained. Identical CDR3 protein sequences are pooled into one entry, listed with their most common genes and DNA. Recorded for this sample are 630,000 or so distinct CDR3 sequences; 20% to 30% of them occurred a single time. Less than 9.5% of the sample belongs to the ten largest clones. Overall results and qualifications from the work: In both this cohort and an independent cohort of more than 350 donors, the cumulative frequency of public TCR beta family members distinguished carriers of CMV infection plus the relevant HLA type. The ex vivo response was dominated by HLA-C-restricted CMV-specific TCR beta clonotypes, and the single most frequent clonotype in two of eight donors was supplied by these HLA-C-restricted clonotypes.

Notes on this clonotype: Its antigen target is currently unknown. Base qualities are not provided; no much larger clone lies one nucleotide away.

V loses 6 bases of germline sequence and J loses 1 base, and the interval between the two ends is 18 bases. CDR1 SGHAT and CDR2 FQNNGV are derived from the germline V gene. Counted from cysteine to phenylalanine, this CDR3 has 16 amino acids. The CDR3 DNA has 48 bases and is translated from base 1. The source material was CD8+ T cells from PBMCs. Recombination connected TRBV11-2 to TRBJ1-1; the D gene is perhaps TRBD1, from 6 matching bases. This receptor was identified in a human donor in good health (CMV status not recorded). Some clones in this sample may be carry-over from other donors' samples. The DNA reads TGTGCCAGCAGACGCCCGGGGGGCAGCACGAACACTGAAGCTTTCTTT. The translation is CASRRPGGSTNTEAFF. Beyond the CDR3, the reference TRBV11-2 and TRBJ1-1 genes provide the residues; the full variable domain reads: EAGVAQSPRYKIIEKRQSVAFWCNPISGHATLYWYQQILGQGPKLLIQFQNNGVVDDSQLPKDRFSAERLKGVDSTLKIQPAKLEDSAVYLCASRRPGGSTNTEAFFGQGTRLTVV.